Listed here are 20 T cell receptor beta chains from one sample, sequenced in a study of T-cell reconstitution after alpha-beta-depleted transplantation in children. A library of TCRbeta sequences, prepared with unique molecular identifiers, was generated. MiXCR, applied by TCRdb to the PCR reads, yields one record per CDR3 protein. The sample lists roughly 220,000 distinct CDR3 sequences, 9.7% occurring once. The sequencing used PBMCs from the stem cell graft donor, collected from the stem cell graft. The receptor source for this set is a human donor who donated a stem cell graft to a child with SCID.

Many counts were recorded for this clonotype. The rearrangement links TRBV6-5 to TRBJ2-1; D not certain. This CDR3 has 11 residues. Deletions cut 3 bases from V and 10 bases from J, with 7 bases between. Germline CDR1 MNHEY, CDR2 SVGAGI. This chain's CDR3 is CASSYAREQFF. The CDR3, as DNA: TGTGCCAGCAGTTATGCCCGGGAGCAGTTCTTC.

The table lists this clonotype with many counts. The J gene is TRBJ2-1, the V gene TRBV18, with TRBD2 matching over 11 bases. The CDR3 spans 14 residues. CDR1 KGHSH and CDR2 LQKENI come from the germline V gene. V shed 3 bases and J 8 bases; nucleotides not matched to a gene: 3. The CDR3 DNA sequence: TGTGCCAGCTCACCCCTAGCGGGGGGCCATGAGCAGTTCTTC. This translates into CASSPLAGGHEQFF.

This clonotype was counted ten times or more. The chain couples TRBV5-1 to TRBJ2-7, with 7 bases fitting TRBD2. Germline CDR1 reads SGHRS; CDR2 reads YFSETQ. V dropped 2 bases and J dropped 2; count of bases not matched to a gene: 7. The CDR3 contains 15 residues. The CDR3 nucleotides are TGCGCCAGCAGCTTAGAGGGGACTACGCCCTACGAGCAGTACTTC. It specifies CASSLEGTTPYEQYF.

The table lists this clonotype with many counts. The CDR3 coding sequence is TGCAGTGCGGCCGGGACAGGGGAGGGCAACTATGGCTACACCTTC. This translates into CSAAGTGEGNYGYTF. V usage is TRBV20-1 and J usage is TRBJ1-2, with 10 bases lining up with TRBD1. The CDR3 loop spans 15 amino acids. Germline-derived CDR1 and CDR2 are DFQATT and SNEGSKA (reference sequence). V lost 6 bases and J lost 2; bases outside the gene matches: 9.

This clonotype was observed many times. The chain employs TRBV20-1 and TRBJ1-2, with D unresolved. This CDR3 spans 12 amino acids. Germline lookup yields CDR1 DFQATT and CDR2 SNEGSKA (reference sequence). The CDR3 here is CSAGGSHYGYTF. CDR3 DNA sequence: TGCAGCGCAGGAGGTTCCCACTATGGCTACACCTTC.

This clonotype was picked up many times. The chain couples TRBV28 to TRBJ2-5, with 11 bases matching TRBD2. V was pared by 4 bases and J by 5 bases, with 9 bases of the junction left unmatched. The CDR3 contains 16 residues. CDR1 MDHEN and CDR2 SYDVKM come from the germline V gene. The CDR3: CASSSYTSGGRETQYF. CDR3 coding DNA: TGTGCCAGCAGTTCCTATACTAGCGGGGGTCGGGAGACCCAGTACTTC.

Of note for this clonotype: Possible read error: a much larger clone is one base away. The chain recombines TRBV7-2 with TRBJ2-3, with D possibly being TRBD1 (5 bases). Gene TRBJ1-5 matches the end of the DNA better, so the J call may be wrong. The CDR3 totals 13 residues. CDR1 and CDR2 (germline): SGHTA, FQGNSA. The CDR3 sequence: CASKSGGADTQHF. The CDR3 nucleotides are TGTGCCAGCAAGAGTGGCGGGGCAGATACGCAGCATTTT.

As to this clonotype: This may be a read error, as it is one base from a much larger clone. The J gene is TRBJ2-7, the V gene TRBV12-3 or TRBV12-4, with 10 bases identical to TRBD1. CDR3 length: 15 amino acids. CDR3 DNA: TGTGCCAGCAGTCAGACAGGGGGCGCGAACTACGAGCAGTCCTTC. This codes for CASSQTGGANYEQSF.

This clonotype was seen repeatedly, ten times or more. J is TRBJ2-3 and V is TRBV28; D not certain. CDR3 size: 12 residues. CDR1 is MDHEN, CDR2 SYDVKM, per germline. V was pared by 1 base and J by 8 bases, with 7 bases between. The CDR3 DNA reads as TGTGCCAGCAGTTTATTGGGTGGTACGCAGTATTTT. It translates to CASSLLGGTQYF. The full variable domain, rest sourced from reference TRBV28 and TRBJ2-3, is DVKVTQSSRYLVKRTGEKVFLECVQDMDHENMFWYRQDPGLGLRLIYFSYDVKMKEKGDIPEGYSVSREKKERFSLILESASTNQTSMYLCASSLLGGTQYFGPGTRLTVL.

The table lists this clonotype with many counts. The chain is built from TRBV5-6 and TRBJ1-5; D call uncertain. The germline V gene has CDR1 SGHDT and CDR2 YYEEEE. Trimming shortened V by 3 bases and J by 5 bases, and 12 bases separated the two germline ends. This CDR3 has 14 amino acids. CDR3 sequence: CASSSYHRDQPQHF. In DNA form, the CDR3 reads TGTGCCAGCAGCTCCTATCACCGGGATCAGCCCCAGCATTTT.

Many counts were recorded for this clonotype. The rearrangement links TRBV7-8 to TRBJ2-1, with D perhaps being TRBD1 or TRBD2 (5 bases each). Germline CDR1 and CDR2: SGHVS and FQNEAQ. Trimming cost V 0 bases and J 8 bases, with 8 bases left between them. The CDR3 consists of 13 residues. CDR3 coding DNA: TGTGCCAGCAGCTTAGCCCTGGGGGATGAGCAGTTCTTC. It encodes CASSLALGDEQFF.

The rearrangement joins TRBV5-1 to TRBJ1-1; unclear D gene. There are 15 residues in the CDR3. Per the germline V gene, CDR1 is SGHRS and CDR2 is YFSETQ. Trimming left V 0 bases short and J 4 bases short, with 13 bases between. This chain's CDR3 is CASSLVATGVTEAFF. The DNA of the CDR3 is TGCGCCAGCAGCTTGGTTGCCACGGGAGTCACTGAAGCTTTCTTT.

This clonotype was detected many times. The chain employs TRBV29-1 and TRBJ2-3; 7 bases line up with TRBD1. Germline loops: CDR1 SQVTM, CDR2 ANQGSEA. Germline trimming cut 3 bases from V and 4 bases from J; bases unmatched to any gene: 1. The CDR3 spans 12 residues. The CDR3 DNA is TGCAGCGTTGATCAGGGGGCAGATACGCAGTATTTT. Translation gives CSVDQGADTQYF.

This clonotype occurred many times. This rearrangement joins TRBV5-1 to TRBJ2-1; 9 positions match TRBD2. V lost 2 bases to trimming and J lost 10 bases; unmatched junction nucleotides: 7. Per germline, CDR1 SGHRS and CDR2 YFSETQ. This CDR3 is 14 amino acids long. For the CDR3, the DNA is TGCGCCAGCAGCTTAGCGATGCGGGGGGGAGAGCAGTTCTTC. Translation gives CASSLAMRGGEQFF.

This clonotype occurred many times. CDR3 sequence (DNA): TGCAGTGCAACCCAGGGAGGCGGCAATCAGCCCCAGCATTTT. Amino acids: CSATQGGGNQPQHF. The rearrangement links TRBV20-1 to TRBJ1-5, with a tentative D call TRBD1 (5 bases). V lost 6 bases, J lost 2 bases, and 14 bases lay in between. This CDR3 spans 14 amino acids. The germline CDR1 and CDR2 sequences are DFQATT and SNEGSKA (reference sequence).

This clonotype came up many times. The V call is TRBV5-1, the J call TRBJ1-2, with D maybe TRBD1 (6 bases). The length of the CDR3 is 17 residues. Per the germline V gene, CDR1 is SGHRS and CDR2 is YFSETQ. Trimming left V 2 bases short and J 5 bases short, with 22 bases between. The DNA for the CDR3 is TGCGCCAGCAGCTTAGCGCCTACAGGACAGACCTCATATGGCTACACCTTC. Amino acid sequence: CASSLAPTGQTSYGYTF.

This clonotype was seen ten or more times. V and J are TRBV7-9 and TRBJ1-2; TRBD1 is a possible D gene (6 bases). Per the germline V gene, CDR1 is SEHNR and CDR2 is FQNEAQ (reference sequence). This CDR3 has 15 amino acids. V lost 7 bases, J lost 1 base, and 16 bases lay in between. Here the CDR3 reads CASTFGQNDNYGYTF. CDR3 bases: TGTGCCAGCACATTTGGACAGAACGATAACTATGGCTACACCTTC.

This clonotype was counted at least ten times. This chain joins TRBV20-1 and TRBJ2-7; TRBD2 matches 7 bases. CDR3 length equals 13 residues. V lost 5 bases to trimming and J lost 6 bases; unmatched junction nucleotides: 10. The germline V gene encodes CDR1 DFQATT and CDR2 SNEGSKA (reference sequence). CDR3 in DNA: TGCAGTGCTCTAAGAGCCAGCGGGGTCGAGCAGTACTTC. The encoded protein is CSALRASGVEQYF.

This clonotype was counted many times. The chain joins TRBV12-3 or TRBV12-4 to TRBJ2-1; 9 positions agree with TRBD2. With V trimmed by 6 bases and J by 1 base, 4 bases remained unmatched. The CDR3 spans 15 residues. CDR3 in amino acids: CASSPLAGSYNEQFF. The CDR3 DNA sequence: TGTGCCAGCAGCCCCCTAGCGGGGTCCTACAATGAGCAGTTCTTC.

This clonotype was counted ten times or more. CDR3 nucleotides: TGTGCCACCAGCAGAGATCGGAGACCTGGTGGAAACACCATATATTTT. Its translation: CATSRDRRPGGNTIYF. The rearrangement links TRBV15 to TRBJ1-3; D unclear. Per the germline V gene, CDR1 is LNHNV and CDR2 is YYDKDF (reference sequence). CDR3 length equals 16 residues. Trimming pared 0 bases from V and 3 bases from J, leaving 12 bases between.